This entry is about one TCR beta chain. V shed 0 bases and J 4 bases; nucleotides not matched to a gene: 4. CDR3 length: 14 residues. CDR1 and CDR2 from the germline V gene are SGHRS and YFSETQ. This sample is drawn from a study of blood T cell repertoires in COVID-19. The wider study: Italy, Spain and the United States were the sources of the convalescent and acute COVID-19 samples.

The repertoire was sequenced with immunoSEQ multiplex PCR; TCRdb's copy has only in-frame clones and lacks some. The sample lists hundreds of thousands of clones, roughly 90% occurring once. The sequence was collected from a woman aged 25 to 39 with COVID-19, enrolled during active disease. The sequencing input was peripheral blood. J is TRBJ2-7 and V is TRBV5-1, with 7 bases identical to TRBD1. CDR3 residues: CASSLVGQEYEQYF. The CDR3 nucleotides are TGCGCCAGCAGCTTGGTAGGACAGGAGTACGAGCAGTACTTC.